This entry is about one T cell receptor beta chain. The sample belongs to a study of blood T cell repertoires in COVID-19. Study context: Acute and convalescent COVID-19 specimens originated in the United States, Italy and Spain. PBMCs, B-cell-depleted T cells, or T cells provided the cDNA or gDNA that made up the material.

With V trimmed by 4 bases and J by 8 bases, 10 bases remained unmatched. This CDR3 comprises 16 residues. CDR1 SGHTA and CDR2 FQGNSA come from the germline V gene. As originally analysed: Estimated nucleated cell counts came from reference gene primer amplification. Libraries were prepared by immunoSEQ multiplex PCR; TCRdb keeps only in-frame clonotypes and omits some of them. The DNA was the basis for D and trimming; V, J and clone size are from that table. The repertoire has over 150,000 clones, 70% to 85% of them found once; the top ten carry 25% to 35%. Sequencing was carried out using peripheral blood. The receptor's source is a woman in her sixties with acute or convalescent COVID-19. The V and J genes are TRBV7-2 and TRBJ2-1; 11 bases map to TRBD1. As DNA, the CDR3 is TGTGCCAGCAGCTCCTCCGGGACAGGGGGATCGCATGAGCAGTTCTTC. As protein: CASSSSGTGGSHEQFF.